These T cell receptor beta chains were read from a single sample in a study of technical replicates of blood from several donors. Clones were read by immunoSEQ multiplex PCR, and TCRdb kept only the in-frame ones, dropping some. This table has 64,000 or so clones, roughly 86% appearing once. What was sequenced was PBMCs. The source is a human donor in good health. Some clones in this sample may be carry-over from other donors' samples. The CDR3 runs from the conserved cysteine through the conserved F or W. D genes are given only for firm matches. Some rows mark clone size as missing; the rest say once, few, many or name a class of expanded clone.

j_call,d_call,v_call,clone_size,cdr3_aa,cdr3_nt
TRBJ1-1,NA,TRBV6-1,NA,CASSPKGARGTEAFF,TGTGCCAGCAGTCCGAAAGGGGCCAGGGGCACTGAAGCTTTCTTT
TRBJ1-4,NA,TRBV7-9,NA,CASSSEGGGSEKLFF,TGTGCCAGCAGCTCGGAGGGTGGGGGAAGTGAAAAACTGTTTTTT
TRBJ1-1,TRBD1,TRBV5-1,NA,CASSSNTGGTEAFF,TGCGCCAGCAGCTCAAATACAGGGGGCACTGAAGCTTTCTTT
TRBJ1-6,NA,TRBV19,NA,CASTPGEKYNSPLHF,TGTGCCAGTACCCCCGGGGAGAAATATAATTCACCCCTCCACTTT
TRBJ2-4,TRBD2,TRBV6-6,once,CASSRSILAGQNIQYF,TGTGCCAGCAGCCGCTCCATTTTAGCGGGGCAGAACATTCAGTACTTC
TRBJ1-1,NA,TRBV5-6,NA,CASSFWRLNTEAFF,TGTGCCAGCAGCTTTTGGCGGCTGAACACTGAAGCTTTCTTT
TRBJ1-1,NA,TRBV27,NA,CASSPRGTSNTEAFF,TGTGCCAGCAGCCCCCGGGGGACCTCGAACACTGAAGCTTTCTTT
TRBJ2-1,TRBD2,TRBV7-9,NA,CASSLTSGNNEQFF,TGTGCCAGCAGCTTGACTAGCGGCAACAATGAGCAGTTCTTC
TRBJ1-1,NA,TRBV7-8,NA,CASSYSGNTEAFF,TGTGCCAGCAGCTACAGTGGGAACACTGAAGCTTTCTTT
TRBJ1-1,NA,TRBV4-1,NA,CASSQDRRAVTEAFF,TGCGCCAGCAGCCAAGATCGCAGGGCGGTCACTGAAGCTTTCTTT
TRBJ2-5,TRBD1,TRBV15,NA,CATSRGTGYQETQYF,TGTGCCACCAGCAGAGGGACAGGGTACCAAGAGACCCAGTACTTC
TRBJ1-3,NA,TRBV5-1,NA,CASSSGESGNTIYF,TGCGCCAGCAGCTCCGGGGAGTCGGGAAACACCATATATTTT
TRBJ1-4,NA,TRBV4-3,NA,CASSQGTLATNEKLFF,TGCGCCAGCAGCCAAGGGACACTTGCAACTAATGAAAAACTGTTTTTT
TRBJ2-1,NA,TRBV5-1,NA,CASSLGGPNEQFF,TGCGCCAGCAGCTTGGGGGGGCCAAATGAGCAGTTCTTC
TRBJ2-7,NA,TRBV7-3,NA,CASSLEGSEQYF,TGTGCCAGCAGCTTGGAGGGGAGCGAGCAGTACTTC
TRBJ2-5,NA,TRBV7-2,NA,CASTQRGGRLETQYF,TGTGCCAGCACCCAAAGGGGGGGGCGCTTAGAGACCCAGTACTTC
TRBJ2-7,TRBD2,TRBV7-3,NA,CASSLGAGGPYEQYF,TGTGCCAGCAGCTTAGGAGCGGGGGGCCCCTACGAGCAGTACTTC
TRBJ2-1,NA,TRBV2,NA,CASRNLKSREGGRNEQFF,TGTGCCAGCAGGAACCTGAAGAGCAGGGAAGGGGGTAGGAATGAGCAGTTCTTC
TRBJ1-4,TRBD1,TRBV5-8,NA,CASSMGTATNEKLFF,TGTGCCAGCAGCATGGGGACAGCAACTAATGAAAAACTGTTTTTT
TRBJ1-6,NA,TRBV7-2,NA,CASSLAGGGGNNSPLHF,TGTGCCAGCAGCTTAGCTGGGGGAGGGGGGAATAATTCACCCCTCCACTTT
TRBJ2-7,TRBD2,TRBV7-9,NA,CASSLGGGEGSEQYF,TGTGCCAGCAGCTTAGGAGGTGGGGAGGGGTCCGAGCAGTACTTC
TRBJ1-2,NA,TRBV5-1,NA,CASSSFQGLDGYTF,TGCGCCAGCAGCTCCTTCCAGGGGCTCGATGGCTACACCTTC
TRBJ2-1,TRBD2,TRBV5-1,NA,CASSLVSGGAREQFF,TGCGCCAGCAGCTTGGTTAGCGGGGGGGCCAGGGAGCAGTTCTTC
TRBJ1-4,TRBD1,TRBV5-1,NA,CASSPGTGSPTNEKLFF,TGCGCCAGCAGCCCTGGGACAGGGAGCCCAACTAATGAAAAACTGTTTTTT
TRBJ2-3,TRBD2,TRBV7-2,NA,CASSLSGSNADTQYF,TGTGCCAGCAGCCTTAGCGGGAGTAACGCAGATACGCAGTATTTT
TRBJ2-7,TRBD2,TRBV7-2,NA,CASSLGRGGPLSYEQYF,TGTGCCAGCAGCTTGGGGCGGGGGGGCCCCCTCTCCTACGAGCAGTACTTC
TRBJ1-4,NA,TRBV2,NA,CASKRQAANEKLFF,TGTGCCAGCAAGAGACAGGCGGCTAATGAAAAACTGTTTTTT